The sequence of this T cell receptor (beta chain) was determined in a study of cytotoxic CD8 clonotypes in ibrutinib-treated CLL (dated by TCRdb to about 2021). General notes on the study: In this cohort, about 16 patients were treatment-naive and about a dozen were relapsed/refractory, while under 18 had unmutated IGHV. Partial responses were observed in about 24 patients and complete responses in 2; after a median follow-up of around 68 months, remission was maintained in 14 patients and progression was observed in some 12. Of the roughly 81 people in the trial, 26 had longitudinal samples available. Samples at response were collected after a median of 12 months of treatment, with a range of roughly 6 to 40 months. Every remission and progressive disease sample was obtained while ibrutinib was still being received by the patients. Cryopreserved peripheral blood mononuclear cells were collected at three points: before therapy, at response, and at either sustained remission or disease progression. An average of about 260,000 productive templates and 94,082 productive rearrangements was obtained per sample.

According to the study, the label for this sample's time point signals: progressive disease on ibrutinib. For TCR beta library preparation, about 2 micrograms of genomic DNA was extracted from cryopreserved PBMCs. Longitudinal blood samples from CLL patients on ibrutinib monotherapy were analyzed using high-throughput TCR beta sequencing. The patients took part in an open-label, single-center phase 2 trial of ibrutinib monotherapy. On a MiSeq, deep resolution sequencing aimed for a depth between 1 in 1 million and 1 in 200,000 T cells, with each clonotype covered approximately 10x on average. TCR beta libraries were generated with the immunoSEQ hsTCRB Kit. In the paper's pipeline: The data were analyzed with ImmunoSEQ Analyzer and ImmunoSEQ Data Assistant, and V, D and J gene assignments followed IMGT definitions. Clonality, which ranges from 0 to 1, was calculated as one minus the normalized Shannon entropy of productive rearrangement frequencies. Public clonotype analysis was restricted to overrepresented clonotypes comprising at least 0.05% of each patient's repertoire. Repertoires from about a dozen age-matched healthy donors in immuneACCESS were used as clonality controls. TCRdb re-hosts the immuneACCESS table, in-frame sequences only. Its copies lack some clones; in the studies checked, an unresolved V gene accounts for under half of them, and the cause for the rest is not known. That table gives V, J and clone size, and the DNA gave D and trimming. The sample table contains 250,000 to 350,000 clones; only one count was recorded for less than 85% of them. The biggest ten clones account for 5.6% of the sample.

The germline V gene yields SGDLS for CDR1 and YYNGEE for CDR2. The CDR3 runs 16 residues from the cysteine to the phenylalanine. CDR3 DNA only is kept here, 48 bases in frame from base 1. Overall study outcomes, separate from this receptor: At baseline, clonality was higher than in age-matched healthy donors and showed a strong correlation with circulating CD8+ T-cell counts. Public clonotypes were rare and either contracted or stayed stable during treatment, and the rise in clonality at ibrutinib response reflected the expansion of private clonotypes. Sampling times were not matched between sustained-remission and progressing patients, and lymph node repertoires were not studied. Clonality increased at ibrutinib response, stayed stable in sustained remission, and fell back toward baseline at progression.

Concerning this clone: Its specific antigen is unknown. One end of the junction is discordant with germline, which a read error may explain.

The sequence derives from a human donor with chronic lymphocytic leukemia. The chain couples TRBV9 to TRBJ2-1; 8 bases in between match TRBD2. Sequenced here: PBMCs, sampled at disease progression, from a patient treated with ibrutinib. The DNA sequence reads TGTGCCAGCAGCGTAGTTCCTAGCGGGTCCTTCAATGAGCAGTTCTTC. This codes for CASSVVPSGSFNEQFF.